This TCR beta chain was recovered during a study of blood T cells in healthy people across ages. CDR3 size: 16 residues. Germline V CDR1 and CDR2: MGHRA, YSYEKL. V was shortened by 0 bases and J by 8 bases, with 16 bases between the two germline ends. Ranging in age from roughly 6 to 90, the donors were healthy Caucasian individuals from Russia. A second roughly 6 to 11 cycle PCR used barcoded and J-beta primers. TCRdb called the 5' RACE reads again in MiXCR, with one record for every CDR3 protein. This sample has roughly 640,000 distinct CDR3 sequences, with 25% to 35% found just once. The receptor was derived from an elderly woman in good health. The chain uses TRBV4-1 and TRBJ2-2, with a tentative D call TRBD1 (5 bases). Input material: blood. The CDR3: CASSQERAGRQGELFF. CDR3 nucleotide sequence: TGCGCCAGCAGCCAAGAAAGGGCAGGCAGACAGGGGGAGCTGTTTTTT.